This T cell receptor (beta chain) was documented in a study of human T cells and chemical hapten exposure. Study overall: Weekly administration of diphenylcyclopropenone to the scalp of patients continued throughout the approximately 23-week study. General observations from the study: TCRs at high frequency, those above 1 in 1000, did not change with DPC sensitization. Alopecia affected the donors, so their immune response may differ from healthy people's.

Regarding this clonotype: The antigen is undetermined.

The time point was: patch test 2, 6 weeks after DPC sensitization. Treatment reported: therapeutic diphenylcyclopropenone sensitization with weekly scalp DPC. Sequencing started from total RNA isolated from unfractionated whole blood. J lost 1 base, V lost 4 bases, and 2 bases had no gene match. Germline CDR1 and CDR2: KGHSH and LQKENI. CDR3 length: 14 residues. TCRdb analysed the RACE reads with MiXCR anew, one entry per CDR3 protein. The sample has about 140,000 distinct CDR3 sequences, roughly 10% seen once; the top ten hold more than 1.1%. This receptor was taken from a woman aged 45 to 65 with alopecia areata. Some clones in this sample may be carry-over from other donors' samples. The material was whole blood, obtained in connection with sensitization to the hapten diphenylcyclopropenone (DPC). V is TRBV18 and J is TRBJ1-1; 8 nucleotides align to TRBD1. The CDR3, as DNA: TGTGCCAGCTCACGGGACAGGAAGAACACTGAAGCTTTCTTT. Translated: CASSRDRKNTEAFF. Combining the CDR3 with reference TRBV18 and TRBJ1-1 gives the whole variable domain NAGVMQNPRHLVRRRGQEARLRCSPMKGHSHVYWYRQLPEEGLKFMVYLQKENIIDESGMPKERFSAEFPKEGPSILRIQQVVRGDSAAYFCASSRDRKNTEAFFGQGTRLTVV.